Here is one T cell receptor (beta chain) with its context. CD8+ and CD4+ T cells from blood underwent TCR beta sequencing. In contrast to the negatively isolated CD8+ and CD4+ T cells, TEMRA cells were FACS-enriched. These data come from a study of CD8 T cells in Susac syndrome. After extraction with the RNeasy kit, roughly 0.45 to 1 ug of the RNA was reverse transcribed using random hexamers. With immunoSEQ multiplex PCR, TCR beta CDR3 was amplified across 54 Vbeta and 13 Jbeta. TCRdb used MiXCR to reprocess the immunoSEQ multiplex PCR reads, holding one entry per CDR3 protein. Here the sample spans around 130,000 distinct CDR3 sequences, around nine tenths being singletons. Sequenced sample: CD8+ T cells from PBMCs. The receptor's source is a human donor with multiple sclerosis.

The CDR3 nucleotides read TGTGCCAGCAGGTCCGGGACAGCGGACGAGCAGTACTTC. As protein: CASRSGTADEQYF. This chain joins TRBV7-9 and TRBJ2-7; TRBD1 matches at 7 bases. Germline V CDR1 and CDR2: SEHNR, FQNEAQ (reference sequence). This CDR3 spans 13 amino acids. V was pared by 6 bases and J by 5 bases, with 7 bases of the junction left unmatched. The complete variable domain, with remaining parts taken from reference TRBV7-9 and TRBJ2-7, reads DTGVSQNPRHKITKRGQNVTFRCDPISEHNRLYWYRQTLGQGPEFLTYFQNEAQLEKSRLLSDRFSAERPKGSFSTLEIQRTEQGDSAMYLCASRSGTADEQYFGPGTRLTVT.